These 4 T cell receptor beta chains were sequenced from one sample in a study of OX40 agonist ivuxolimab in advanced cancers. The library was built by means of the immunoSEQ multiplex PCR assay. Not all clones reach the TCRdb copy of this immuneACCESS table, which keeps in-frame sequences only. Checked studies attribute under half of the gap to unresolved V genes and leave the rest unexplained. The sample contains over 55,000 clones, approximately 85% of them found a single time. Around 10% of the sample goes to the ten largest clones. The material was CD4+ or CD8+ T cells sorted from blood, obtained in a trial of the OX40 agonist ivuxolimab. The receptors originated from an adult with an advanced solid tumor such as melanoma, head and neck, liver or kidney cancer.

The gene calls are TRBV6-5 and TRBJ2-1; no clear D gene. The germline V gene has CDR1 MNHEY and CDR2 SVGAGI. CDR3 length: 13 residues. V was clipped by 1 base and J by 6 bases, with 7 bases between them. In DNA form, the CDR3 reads TGTGCCAGCAGTTACTACAGAGCCAATGAGCAGTTCTTC. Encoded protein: CASSYYRANEQFF.

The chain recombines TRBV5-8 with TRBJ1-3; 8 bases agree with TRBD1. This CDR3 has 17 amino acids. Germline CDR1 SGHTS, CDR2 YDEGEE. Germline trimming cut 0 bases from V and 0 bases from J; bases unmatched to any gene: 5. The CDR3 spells CASSLDGQGLSGNTIYF. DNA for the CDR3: TGTGCCAGCAGCTTGGACGGACAGGGTCTCTCTGGAAACACCATATATTTT.

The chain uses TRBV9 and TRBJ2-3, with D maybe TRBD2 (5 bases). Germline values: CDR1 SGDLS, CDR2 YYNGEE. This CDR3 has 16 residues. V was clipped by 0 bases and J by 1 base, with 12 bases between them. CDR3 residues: CASSVGQRLGTDTQYF. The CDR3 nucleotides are TGTGCCAGCAGCGTAGGCCAGCGGTTGGGCACAGATACGCAGTATTTT.

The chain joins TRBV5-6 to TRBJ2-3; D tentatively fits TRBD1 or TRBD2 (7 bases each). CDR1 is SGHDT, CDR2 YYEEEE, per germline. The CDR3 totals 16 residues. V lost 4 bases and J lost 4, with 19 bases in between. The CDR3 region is CASSPPGGDFPDTQYF. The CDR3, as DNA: TGTGCCAGCAGCCCGCCAGGGGGGGATTTTCCAGATACGCAGTATTTT.